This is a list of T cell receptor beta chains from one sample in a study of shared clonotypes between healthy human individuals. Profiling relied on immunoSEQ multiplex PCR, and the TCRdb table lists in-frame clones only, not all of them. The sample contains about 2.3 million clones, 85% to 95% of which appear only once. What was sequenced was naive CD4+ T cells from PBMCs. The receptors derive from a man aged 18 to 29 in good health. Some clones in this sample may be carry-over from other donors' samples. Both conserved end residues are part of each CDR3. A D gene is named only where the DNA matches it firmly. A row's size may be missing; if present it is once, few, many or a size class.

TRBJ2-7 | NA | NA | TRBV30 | TGTGCCTGGAGTATCGGTCTAGGCTACGAGCAGTACTTC | CAWSIGLGYEQYF
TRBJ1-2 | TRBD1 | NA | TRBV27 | TGTGCCAGCAGTTTAATTGGGGACAGGGCCTATGGCTACACCTTC | CASSLIGDRAYGYTF
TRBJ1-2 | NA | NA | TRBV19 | TGTGCCAGTAGTATATCAGGGCGTAACTATGGCTACACCTTC | CASSISGRNYGYTF
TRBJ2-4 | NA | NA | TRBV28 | TGTGCCAGCAGTTTATTATTCGGTTCGAGGGAGGGGGCCCTCTGGGCCAAAAACATTCAGTACTTC | CASSLLFGSREGALWAKNIQYF
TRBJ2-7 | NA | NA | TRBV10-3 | TGTGCCATCAGTGGTGACAGGCATTACTCCTACGAGCAGTACTTC | CAISGDRHYSYEQYF
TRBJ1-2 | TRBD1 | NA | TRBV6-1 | TGTGCCAGCAGTGAAGCAGGGGGACAGGGCTATGGCTACACCTTC | CASSEAGGQGYGYTF
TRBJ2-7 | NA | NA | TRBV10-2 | TGCGCCAGCAAGGTTAGAGGGGATTCAACGGAGCAGTACTTC | CASKVRGDSTEQYF
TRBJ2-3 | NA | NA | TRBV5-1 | TGCGCCAGCAGCTTGGAAGGAGATACGCAGTATTTT | CASSLEGDTQYF
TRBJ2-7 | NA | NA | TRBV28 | TGTGCCAGCAGTTCGGGCTCATACAAGCAGTACTTC | CASSSGSYKQYF
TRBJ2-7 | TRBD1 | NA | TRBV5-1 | TGCGCCAGCAGCTTGTCAAGGGGACAGTACTACGAGCAGTACTTC | CASSLSRGQYYEQYF
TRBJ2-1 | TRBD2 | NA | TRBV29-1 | TGCAGCGTAACTTTTGGGGGGGATGAAGCGGGAGGCCTCAGCTCCTACAATGAGCAGTTCTTC | CSVTFGGDEAGGLSSYNEQFF
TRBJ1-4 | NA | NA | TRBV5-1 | TGCGCCAGCAGCTTGCGACAGGCTAATGAAAAACTGTTTTTT | CASSLRQANEKLFF
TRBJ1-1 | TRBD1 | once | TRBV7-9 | TGTGCCAGCAGCTTCGGACAGGGGGGGTATTCGGTGGGTGGTGCTTTCTTT | CASSFGQGGYSVGGAFF
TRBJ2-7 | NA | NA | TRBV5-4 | TGTGCCAGCAGCGCCGGGGCCACAGTATTGTACGAGCAGTACTTC | CASSAGATVLYEQYF
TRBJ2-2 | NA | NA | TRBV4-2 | TGTGCCAGCAGCCTATATAGCGGAGGGAACCCCGGGGAGCTGTTTTTT | CASSLYSGGNPGELFF
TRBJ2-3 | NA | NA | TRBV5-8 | TGTGCCAGCAGCCTACAGCAGTCAGTTAGCACAGATACGCAGTATTTT | CASSLQQSVSTDTQYF
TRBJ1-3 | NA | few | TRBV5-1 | TGCGCCAGCACCCCGGGAGGTTCCGGAAACACCATATATTTT | CASTPGGSGNTIYF
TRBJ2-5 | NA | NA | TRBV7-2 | TGTGCCAGCAGCTTGGGTGAAGAGACCCAGTACTTC | CASSLGEETQYF
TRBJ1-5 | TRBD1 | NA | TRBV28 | TGTGCCAGCAACCGACAGGGGCCCATTCAGCCCCAGCATTTT | CASNRQGPIQPQHF
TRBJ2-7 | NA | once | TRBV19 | TGTGCCAGTAGTATAAGAGGGGGGGCTTTTGAGCAGTACTTC | CASSIRGGAFEQYF
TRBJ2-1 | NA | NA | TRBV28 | TGTGCCAGCAGTCCCTGGGGGCGCGGGAGAGAGAATGAGCAGTTCTTC | CASSPWGRGRENEQFF
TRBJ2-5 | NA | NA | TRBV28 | TGTGCCAGCAGTGTAACCGGGACGCAGAAAGAGACCCAGTACTTC | CASSVTGTQKETQYF
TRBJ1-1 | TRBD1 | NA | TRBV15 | TGTGCCACCAGCAGAGATCTATTTGGACAGGTGAACACTGAAGCTTTCTTT | CATSRDLFGQVNTEAFF
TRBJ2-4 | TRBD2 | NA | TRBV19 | TGTGCCAGTAACCTAGCGGGGTGGGAAAACATTCAGTACTTC | CASNLAGWENIQYF
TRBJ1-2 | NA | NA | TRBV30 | TGTGCCTGGAGTGTCGGGGGCCCTTCAGTCTATGGCTACACCTTC | CAWSVGGPSVYGYTF
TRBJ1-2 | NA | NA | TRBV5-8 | TGTGCCAGCAGCTCCAGGAGGGGGAACTATGGCTACACCTTC | CASSSRRGNYGYTF
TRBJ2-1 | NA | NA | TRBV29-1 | TGCAGCGTGGCCCACTCCTACAATGAGCAGTTCTTC | CSVAHSYNEQFF
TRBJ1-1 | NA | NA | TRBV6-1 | TGTGCCAGCAGTGAAGCTAGGGAGACTGAAGCTTTCTTT | CASSEARETEAFF
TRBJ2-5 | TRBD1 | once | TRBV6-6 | TGTGCCAGCAGCCTATACCAGGGGGAAGAGACCCAGTACTTC | CASSLYQGEETQYF
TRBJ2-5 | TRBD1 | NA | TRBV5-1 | TGCGCCAGCAGCATATCGACAGGGATCCAAGAGACCCAGTACTTC | CASSISTGIQETQYF
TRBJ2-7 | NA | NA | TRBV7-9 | TGTGCCAGCAGCCCCCGGGCGGGCGCCCTCTACGAGCAGTACTTC | CASSPRAGALYEQYF
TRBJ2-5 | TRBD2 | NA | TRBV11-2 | TGTGCCAGCAGTCGGACTAGCGGGCAAGAGACCCAGTACTTC | CASSRTSGQETQYF
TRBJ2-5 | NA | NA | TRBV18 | TGTGCCAGCTCACCTGTACAGGCCCCCCAGGAGACCCAGTACTTC | CASSPVQAPQETQYF
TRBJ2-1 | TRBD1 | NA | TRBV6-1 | TGTGCCAGCAAATTCGGGACAGGAACTAATGAAGGGCAGTTCTTC | CASKFGTGTNEGQFF
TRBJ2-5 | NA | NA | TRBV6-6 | TGTGCCAGCAGTCACGCTACGCGGGAGACCCAGTACTTC | CASSHATRETQYF
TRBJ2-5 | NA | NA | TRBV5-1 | TGCGCCAGCAGCTCCACTTCTATGGAGACCCAGTACTTC | CASSSTSMETQYF
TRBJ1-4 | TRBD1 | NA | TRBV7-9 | TGTGCCAGCAGCCCAGCAGGGGGATCAGGTGAAAAACTGTTTTTT | CASSPAGGSGEKLFF
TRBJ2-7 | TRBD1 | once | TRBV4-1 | TGCGCCAGCAGCCGATCCGGGACAGAGTCCTACGAGCAGTACTTC | CASSRSGTESYEQYF
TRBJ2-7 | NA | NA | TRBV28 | TGTGCCAGCAGTCTGGAACCGGGAGAGCAGTACTTC | CASSLEPGEQYF
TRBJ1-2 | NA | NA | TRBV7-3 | TGTGCCAGCAGCTGGGGAGCTAACTATGGCTACACCTTC | CASSWGANYGYTF
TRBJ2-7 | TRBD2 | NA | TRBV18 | TGTGCCAGCTCACCAGTCCCCCCTAGCGGGAGATACGAGCAGTACTTC | CASSPVPPSGRYEQYF
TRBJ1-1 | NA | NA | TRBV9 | TGTGCCAGCAGCGTAGCGGCAGGCGGGAGGGAAGCTTTCTTT | CASSVAAGGREAFF
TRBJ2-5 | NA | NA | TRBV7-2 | TGTGCCAGCAGCTTACAAGTACAAGAGACCCAGTACTTC | CASSLQVQETQYF
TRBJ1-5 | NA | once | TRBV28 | TGTGCCAGCAGTTTAGCAGGGGCCAGCAATCAGCCCCAGCATTTT | CASSLAGASNQPQHF
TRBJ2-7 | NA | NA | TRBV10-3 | TGTGCCAGTACGGATGGACAGCTTCTGCCTGCCTACGAGCAGTACTTC | CASTDGQLLPAYEQYF
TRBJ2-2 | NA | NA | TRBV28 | TGTGCCAGCAGTTTCTTGGGGGAGCTGTTTTTT | CASSFLGELFF
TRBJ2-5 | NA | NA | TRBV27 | TGTGCCAGCAGTCTCCTCCGCCTCCCAGAGACCCAGTACTTC | CASSLLRLPETQYF
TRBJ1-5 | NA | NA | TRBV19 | TGTGCCAGTAGTATAGGGGGTATAGGTGGTCAGCCCCAGCATTTT | CASSIGGIGGQPQHF
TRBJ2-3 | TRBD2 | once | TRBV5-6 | TGTGCCAGCAGCTTGACTAGCGGAAGAAGCACAGATACGCAGTATTTT | CASSLTSGRSTDTQYF
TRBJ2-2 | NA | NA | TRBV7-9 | TGTGCCAGCAGTGAGGGGGGCACCGGGGAGCTGTTTTTT | CASSEGGTGELFF
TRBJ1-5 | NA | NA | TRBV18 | TGTGCCAGCTCACCTGGGGGGGCCGATCAGCCCCAGCATTTT | CASSPGGADQPQHF
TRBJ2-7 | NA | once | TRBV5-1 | TGCGCCAGCAGCTGGAACATGGACGAGCAGTACTTC | CASSWNMDEQYF
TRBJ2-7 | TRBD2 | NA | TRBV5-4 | TGTGCCAGCAGCTTGACTAGCGACAACGAGCAGTACTTC | CASSLTSDNEQYF
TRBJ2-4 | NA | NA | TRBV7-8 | TGTGCCAGCAGCTATCCGGGCCGGGAGTACTTC | CASSYPGREYF
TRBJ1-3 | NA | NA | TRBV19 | TGTGCCAGTTGTCAAAGCTCTGGAAACACCATATATTTT | CASCQSSGNTIYF